The present TCR beta chain was sequenced within a study of blood T cell repertoires in COVID-19. Study-level background: Collection of acute and convalescent COVID-19 samples took place in the United States, Italy and Spain. PBMCs, B-cell-depleted T cells, or T cells were the source of the cDNA or gDNA that made up the material.

Enrolled during active infection, Seattle patients were then followed longitudinally. Authors' methods: Estimation of nucleated cell counts relied on the amplification of reference gene primers. Repertoires were generated with immunoSEQ multiplex PCR, while TCRdb's copy carries only in-frame clones and drops some. D and trimming were read from the DNA, whereas the V and J calls and clone size are those reported in that table. The table includes under 250,000 clones, about 85% detected once. The CDR3 sequence is 16 residues long. The V gene's germline CDR1 is SGHTA and CDR2 FQGNSA. The V and J ends lost 2 bases and 4 bases, in that order; junction bases with no gene match: 10.

The chain has TRBV7-2 and TRBJ2-5, with 7 bases matching TRBD1. The clonotype was recovered from a woman between 35 and 50 years old with COVID-19, enrolled during active disease. The sequenced sample consisted of peripheral blood. The CDR3 bases are TGTGCCAGCAGCTTAACTATGACAGGGACCTTAGAGACCCAGTACTTC. Translating gives CASSLTMTGTLETQYF.